This entry features one T cell receptor beta chain sequence. This entry is derived from a study of blood T cell repertoires in COVID-19. Study-level information: The analysed material was cDNA or gDNA that came from T cells, B-cell-depleted T cells, or PBMCs.

Germline CDR1 GTSNPN, CDR2 SVGIG (reference sequence). Germline trimming cut 5 bases from V and 8 bases from J; bases unmatched to any gene: 1. The CDR3 extends over 11 amino acids. The cohort comprised adults aged 18 to 89 years residing in approximately 25 US areas. In assigning cohorts, the study relied on participant-reported clinical history. As handled by the study authors: For nucleated cells, counts were estimated from reference gene primer amplification. Repertoires were generated with immunoSEQ multiplex PCR, while TCRdb's copy carries only in-frame clones and drops some. Clone size and the V and J calls come from that table; the DNA yielded D and trimming. The sample lists roughly 330,000 clones, around 90% seen once, with around 5.9% in the top ten.

The receptor was derived from a woman aged 30 to 39 who had recovered from COVID-19. The chain is built from TRBV30 and TRBJ1-2; TRBD1 agrees at 11 bases. The sequencing input was PBMCs or T cells enriched from blood (not recorded which). For the CDR3, the DNA is TGTGCCTGGGGGACAGGGGGAGGCTACACCTTC. Translation: CAWGTGGGYTF. Based on the CDR3 plus reference TRBV30 and TRBJ1-2, the full variable domain is SQTIHQWPATLVQPVGSPLSLECTVEGTSNPNLYWYRQAAGRGLQLLFYSVGIGQISSEVPQNLSASRPQDRQFILSSKKLLLSDSGFYLCAWGTGGGYTFGSGTRLTVV.